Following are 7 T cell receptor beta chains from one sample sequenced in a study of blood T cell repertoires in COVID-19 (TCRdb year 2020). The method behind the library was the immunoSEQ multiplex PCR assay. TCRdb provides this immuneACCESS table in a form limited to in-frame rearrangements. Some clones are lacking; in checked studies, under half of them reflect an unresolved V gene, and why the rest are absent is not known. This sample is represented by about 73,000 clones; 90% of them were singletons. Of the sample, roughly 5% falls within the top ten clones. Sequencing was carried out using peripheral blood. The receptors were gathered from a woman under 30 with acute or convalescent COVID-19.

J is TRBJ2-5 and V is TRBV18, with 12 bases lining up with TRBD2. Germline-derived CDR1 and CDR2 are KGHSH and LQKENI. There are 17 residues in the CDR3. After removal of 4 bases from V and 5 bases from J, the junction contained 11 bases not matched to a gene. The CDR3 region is CASSRLLAGGDMETQYF. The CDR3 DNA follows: TGTGCCAGCTCACGACTACTAGCGGGGGGTGATATGGAGACCCAGTACTTC. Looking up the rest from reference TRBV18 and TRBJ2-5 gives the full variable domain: NAGVMQNPRHLVRRRGQEARLRCSPMKGHSHVYWYRQLPEEGLKFMVYLQKENIIDESGMPKERFSAEFPKEGPSILRIQQVVRGDSAAYFCASSRLLAGGDMETQYFGPGTRLLVL.

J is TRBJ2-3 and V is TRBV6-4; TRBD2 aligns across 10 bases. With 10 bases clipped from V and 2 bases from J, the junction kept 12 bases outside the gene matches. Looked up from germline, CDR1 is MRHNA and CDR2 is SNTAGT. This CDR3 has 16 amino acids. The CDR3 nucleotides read TGTGCCATCCAAAACCTAGCGGGAGCCCTCACAGATACGCAGTATTTT. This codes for CAIQNLAGALTDTQYF.

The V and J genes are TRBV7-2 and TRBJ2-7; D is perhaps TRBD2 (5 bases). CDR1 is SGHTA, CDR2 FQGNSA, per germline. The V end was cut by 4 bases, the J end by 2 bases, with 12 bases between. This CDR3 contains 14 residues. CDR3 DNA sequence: TGTGCCAGCAGCTATACTAGTATCCCCTACGAGCAGTACTTC. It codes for CASSYTSIPYEQYF.

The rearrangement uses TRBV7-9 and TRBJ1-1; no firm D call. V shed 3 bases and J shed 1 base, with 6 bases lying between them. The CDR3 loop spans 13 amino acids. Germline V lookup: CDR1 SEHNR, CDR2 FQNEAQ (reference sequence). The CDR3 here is CASSFDKNTEAFF. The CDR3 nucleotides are TGTGCCAGCAGCTTCGACAAGAACACTGAAGCTTTCTTT.

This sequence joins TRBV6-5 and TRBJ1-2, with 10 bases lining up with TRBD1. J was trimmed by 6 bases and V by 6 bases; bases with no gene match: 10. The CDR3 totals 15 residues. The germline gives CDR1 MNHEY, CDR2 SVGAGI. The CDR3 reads CASRKTGQGRHGYTF. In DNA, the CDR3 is TGTGCCAGCAGGAAAACGGGACAGGGGAGGCATGGCTACACCTTC.

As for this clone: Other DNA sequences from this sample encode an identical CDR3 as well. CDR3 coding DNA: TGTGCCAGCAGCCTGGGACAGGGGGCCTACGAGCAGTACTTC. Its translation is CASSLGQGAYEQYF. The chain combines TRBV7-2 with TRBJ2-7; TRBD1 matches at 11 bases. V was clipped by 5 bases and J by 2 bases; unmatched bases: 2. The length of the CDR3 is 14 residues. CDR1 is SGHTA, CDR2 FQGNSA, per germline.

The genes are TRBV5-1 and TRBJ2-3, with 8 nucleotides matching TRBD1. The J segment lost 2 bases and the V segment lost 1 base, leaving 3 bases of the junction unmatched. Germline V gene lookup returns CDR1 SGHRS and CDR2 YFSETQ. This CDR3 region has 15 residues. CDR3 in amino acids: CASSLRTGYTDTQYF. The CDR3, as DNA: TGCGCCAGCAGCTTGCGGACAGGGTACACAGATACGCAGTATTTT.